Below are 13 T cell receptor beta chains sequenced from a single sample in a study of T cells in Graves' hyperthyroidism and ophthalmopathy. The TCR beta CDR3 regions underwent amplification using RNA transcripts as the source. Using the HTBI primer set, a first-round RT-PCR was run on the TCR CDR3. TCRdb recomputed calls from the multiplex PCR reads with MiXCR, one row per CDR3 protein. The repertoire holds about 210,000 distinct CDR3 sequences, with about a sixth as singletons. Sequenced material: blood. Receptors were obtained from a man aged 45-60 years with Graves' hyperthyroidism.

This clonotype was counted between two and nine times. The CDR3 here is CASSWVGTGSYNEQFF. CDR3 in DNA: TGCGCCAGCAGCTGGGTGGGGACAGGCTCCTACAATGAGCAGTTCTTC. V gene TRBV5-1 combines with J gene TRBJ2-1; the match to TRBD1 covers 8 bases. The J segment lost 0 bases and the V segment lost 3 bases, leaving 5 bases of the junction unmatched. This CDR3 contains 16 residues. Germline lookup yields CDR1 SGHRS and CDR2 YFSETQ.

The chain is built from TRBV5-5 and TRBJ1-4; D is undetermined. The V and J ends lost 1 base and 4 bases respectively, with 11 bases between them. Germline-derived CDR1 and CDR2 are SGHKS and YYEKEE (reference sequence). This CDR3 has 15 residues. In DNA, the CDR3 is TGTGCCAGCAGCTTGTCCGCCGGTAGTAATGAAAAACTGTTTTTT. It is translated as CASSLSAGSNEKLFF.

The CDR3 region is CATSDSRAGQPQHF. CDR3 DNA sequence: TGTGCCACCAGTGATTCGAGGGCCGGGCAGCCCCAGCATTTT. This chain connects TRBV24-1 to TRBJ1-5; no clear D. The CDR3 length is 14 residues. Germline loops: CDR1 KGHDR, CDR2 SFDVKD. The V end was cut by 2 bases, the J end by 7 bases, with 11 bases between.

This clonotype came up a few times. The chain is built from TRBV7-8 and TRBJ1-4; the D is unclear. Germline assignment: CDR1 SGHVS and CDR2 FQNEAQ. V lost 5 bases and J lost 0, with 10 bases in between. The CDR3 length is 15 residues. CDR3 sequence reads: CASSLRAATNEKLFF. The CDR3 bases are TGTGCCAGCAGCCTAAGAGCTGCAACTAATGAAAAACTGTTTTTT. Supplemented by reference TRBV7-8 and TRBJ1-4, the full variable domain reads GAGVSQSPRYKVAKRGQDVALRCDPISGHVSLFWYQQALGQGPEFLTYFQNEAQLDKSGLPSDRFFAERPEGSVSTLKIQRTQQEDSAVYLCASSLRAATNEKLFFGSGTQLSVL.

This clonotype was counted between two and nine times. V gene TRBV7-9 combines with J gene TRBJ2-1; unclear D gene. V was cut by 5 bases and J by 8 bases, with 19 bases left in between. CDR3 length equals 15 residues. CDR1 is SEHNR and CDR2 is FQNEAQ in the germline V gene (reference sequence). The CDR3 loop reads CASSQGPLTSYEQFF. The CDR3 nucleotides are TGTGCCAGCAGCCAAGGGCCTCTAACCTCTTATGAGCAGTTCTTC.

This clonotype was found a few times. The chain is built from TRBV7-9 and TRBJ2-3; 8 bases are shared with TRBD2. V lost 0 bases and J lost 1; bases outside the gene matches: 12. There are 19 residues in the CDR3. The germline V gene has CDR1 SEHNR and CDR2 FQNEAQ (reference sequence). The CDR3 loop is CASSLAKGVLAEGTDTQYF. CDR3 coding DNA: TGTGCCAGCAGCTTAGCGAAGGGGGTACTAGCGGAGGGCACAGATACGCAGTATTTT. Supplemented by reference TRBV7-9 and TRBJ2-3, the full variable domain reads DTGVSQNPRHKITKRGQNVTFRCDPISEHNRLYWYRQTLGQGPEFLTYFQNEAQLEKSRLLSDRFSAERPKGSFSTLEIQRTEQGDSAMYLCASSLAKGVLAEGTDTQYFGPGTRLTVL.

The chain recombines TRBV6-5 with TRBJ1-1; D is possibly TRBD1 (5 bases). This CDR3 has 13 residues. The V end lost 2 bases, the J end lost 4 bases, and 8 bases lay between the germline ends. Germline assignment: CDR1 MNHEY and CDR2 SVGAGI. This CDR3 reads CASSYGGITEAFF. DNA for the CDR3: TGTGCCAGCAGTTACGGGGGTATCACTGAAGCTTTCTTT.

This clonotype was recorded many times. This chain uses TRBV7-3 with TRBJ2-3; D possibly uses TRBD1 or TRBD2 (7 bases each). CDR3 size: 15 residues. The germline V gene has CDR1 SGHTA and CDR2 FQGTGA. Trimming stripped 3 bases from V and 6 bases from J, with 16 bases between. This CDR3 reads CASSFQGRGLDTQYF. As DNA, the CDR3 is TGTGCCAGCAGCTTCCAAGGGAGGGGGCTGGATACGCAGTATTTT.

The rearrangement joins TRBV20-1 to TRBJ1-1, with unresolved D. This CDR3 spans 12 amino acids. Germline V gene data show CDR1 as DFQATT and CDR2 as SNEGSKA (reference sequence). The V end was cut by 6 bases, the J end by 5 bases, with 13 bases between. CDR3 sequence reads: CSARVRETEAFF. The CDR3 nucleotides read TGCAGTGCCCGCGTCCGTGAGACTGAAGCTTTCTTT.

This clonotype was found many times. The chain combines TRBV7-9 with TRBJ2-1; 8 nucleotides agree with TRBD1. Per the germline V gene, CDR1 is SEHNR and CDR2 is FQNEAQ (reference sequence). Trimming at V came to 2 bases and at J to 9 bases, leaving 9 bases not matched to a gene. This CDR3 has 15 residues. DNA for the CDR3: TGTGCCAGCAGCTTACTTCGGACAGGGATGTCTGAGCAGTTCTTC. It yields the protein CASSLLRTGMSEQFF. Using reference TRBV7-9 and TRBJ2-1 for the parts outside the CDR3, the full variable domain is DTGVSQNPRHKITKRGQNVTFRCDPISEHNRLYWYRQTLGQGPEFLTYFQNEAQLEKSRLLSDRFSAERPKGSFSTLEIQRTEQGDSAMYLCASSLLRTGMSEQFFGPGTRLTVL.

This clonotype has at least ten counts. The junction departs from the called germline gene at one end, perhaps through a read error. The genes are TRBV5-1 and TRBJ2-3; 9 bases fit TRBD2. The V gene's germline CDR1 is SGHRS and CDR2 YFSETQ. CDR3 length: 15 amino acids. CDR3 region: CASSFSGSSTDTQYF. The CDR3 DNA reads TGTGCCAGCAGCTTTAGCGGGAGTAGCACAGATACGCAGTATTTT.

This clonotype came up many times. This chain joins TRBV28 and TRBJ2-1; the D gene is possibly TRBD1 (6 bases). V was trimmed by 3 bases and J by 4 bases, leaving 10 bases between them. Germline lookup yields CDR1 MDHEN and CDR2 SYDVKM. The CDR3 runs 14 residues. CDR3 sequence: CASSLYGTYNEQFF. The CDR3 DNA reads TGTGCCAGCAGTTTGTACGGGACATACAATGAGCAGTTCTTC. Looking up the rest from reference TRBV28 and TRBJ2-1 gives the full variable domain: DVKVTQSSRYLVKRTGEKVFLECVQDMDHENMFWYRQDPGLGLRLIYFSYDVKMKEKGDIPEGYSVSREKKERFSLILESASTNQTSMYLCASSLYGTYNEQFFGPGTRLTVL.

The chain uses TRBV9 and TRBJ1-5; D uncertain. Germline V gives CDR1 SGDLS, CDR2 YYNGEE. The CDR3 is made up of 19 amino acids. Trimming stripped 0 bases from V and 4 bases from J, with 23 bases between. The CDR3 nucleotides read TGTGCCAGCAGCGTAGGATTTCTAAGACCTCCAAAGATAAATCAGCCCCAGCATTTT. This sequence encodes CASSVGFLRPPKINQPQHF.